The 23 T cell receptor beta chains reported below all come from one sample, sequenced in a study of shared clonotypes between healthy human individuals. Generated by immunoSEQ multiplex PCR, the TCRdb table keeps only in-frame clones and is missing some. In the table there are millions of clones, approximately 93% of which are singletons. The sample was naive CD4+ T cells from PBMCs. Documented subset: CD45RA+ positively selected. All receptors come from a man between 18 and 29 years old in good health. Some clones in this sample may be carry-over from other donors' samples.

The CDR3 loop is CASSQEPAASEQYF. CDR3 nucleotide sequence: TGTGCCAGCAGCCAAGAGCCCGCAGCTAGCGAGCAGTACTTC. V gene TRBV14 combines with J gene TRBJ2-7; D is unclear. Per germline, CDR1 SGHDN and CDR2 FVKESK. The CDR3 consists of 14 residues. The V and J ends lost 0 bases and 6 bases respectively, with 12 bases between them.

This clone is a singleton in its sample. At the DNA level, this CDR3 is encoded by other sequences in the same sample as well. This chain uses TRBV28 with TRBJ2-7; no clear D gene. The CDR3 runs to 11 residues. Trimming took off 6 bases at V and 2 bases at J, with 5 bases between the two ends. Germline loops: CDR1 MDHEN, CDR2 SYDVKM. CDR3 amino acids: CASRTAYEQYF. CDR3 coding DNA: TGTGCCAGCAGGACTGCCTACGAGCAGTACTTC.

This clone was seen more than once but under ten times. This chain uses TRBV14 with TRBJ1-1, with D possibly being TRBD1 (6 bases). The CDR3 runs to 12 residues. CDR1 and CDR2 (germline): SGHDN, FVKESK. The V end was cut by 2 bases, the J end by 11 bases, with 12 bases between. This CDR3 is CASSQRGNRAFF. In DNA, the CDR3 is TGTGCCAGCAGCCAAAGGGGGAATAGGGCTTTCTTT. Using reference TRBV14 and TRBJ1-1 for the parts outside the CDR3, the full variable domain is EAGVTQFPSHSVIEKGQTVTLRCDPISGHDNLYWYRRVMGKEIKFLLHFVKESKQDESGMPNNRFLAERTGGTYSTLKVQPAELEDSGVYFCASSQRGNRAFFGQGTRLTVV.

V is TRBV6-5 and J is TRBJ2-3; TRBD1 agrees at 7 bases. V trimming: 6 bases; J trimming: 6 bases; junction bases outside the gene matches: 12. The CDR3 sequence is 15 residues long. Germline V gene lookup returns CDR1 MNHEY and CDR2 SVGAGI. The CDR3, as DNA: TGTGCCAGCAGGGGCCGACAGGGTGCATGGGATACGCAGTATTTT. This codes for CASRGRQGAWDTQYF.

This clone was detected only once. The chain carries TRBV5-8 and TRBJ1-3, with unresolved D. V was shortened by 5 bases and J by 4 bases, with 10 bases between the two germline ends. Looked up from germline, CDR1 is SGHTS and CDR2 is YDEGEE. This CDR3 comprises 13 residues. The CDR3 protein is CASRAGGGNTIYF. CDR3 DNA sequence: TGTGCCAGCAGGGCCGGCGGGGGAAACACCATATATTTT.

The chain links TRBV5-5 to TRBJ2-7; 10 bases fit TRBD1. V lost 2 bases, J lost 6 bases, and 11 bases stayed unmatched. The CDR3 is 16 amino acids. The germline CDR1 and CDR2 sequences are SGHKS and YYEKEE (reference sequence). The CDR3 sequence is CASSFTRTGGSPEQYF. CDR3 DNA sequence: TGTGCCAGCAGCTTTACTAGGACAGGGGGATCTCCCGAGCAGTACTTC.

Written as DNA, the CDR3 is TGCGCCAGCAGTGCCAGGACACACACCGGGGAGCTGTTTTTT. This translates into CASSARTHTGELFF. The rearrangement joins TRBV10-2 to TRBJ2-2, with a possible D match to TRBD1 (5 bases). Looked up from germline, CDR1 is WSHSY and CDR2 is SAAADI. CDR3 length equals 14 residues. V dropped 4 bases and J dropped 3 bases, with 9 bases sitting between them.

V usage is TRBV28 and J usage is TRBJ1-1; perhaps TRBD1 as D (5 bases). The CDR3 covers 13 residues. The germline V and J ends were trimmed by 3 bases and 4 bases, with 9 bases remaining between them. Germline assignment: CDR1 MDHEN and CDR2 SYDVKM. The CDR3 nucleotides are TGTGCCAGCAGTTTGAGGGACCCCACTGAAGCTTTCTTT. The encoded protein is CASSLRDPTEAFF.

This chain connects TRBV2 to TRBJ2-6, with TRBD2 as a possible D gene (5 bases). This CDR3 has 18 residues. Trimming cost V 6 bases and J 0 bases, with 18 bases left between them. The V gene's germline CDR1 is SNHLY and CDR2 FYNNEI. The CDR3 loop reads CASSLRGVGLSGANVLTF. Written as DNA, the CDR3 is TGTGCCAGCAGCTTACGGGGAGTTGGGCTCTCTGGGGCCAACGTCCTGACTTTC.

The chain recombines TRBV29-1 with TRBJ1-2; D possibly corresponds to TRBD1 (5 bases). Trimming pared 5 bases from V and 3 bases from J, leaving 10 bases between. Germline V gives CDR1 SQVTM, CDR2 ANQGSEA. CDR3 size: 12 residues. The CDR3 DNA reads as TGCAGCGTTAGGACACCTTACTATGGCTACACCTTC. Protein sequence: CSVRTPYYGYTF.

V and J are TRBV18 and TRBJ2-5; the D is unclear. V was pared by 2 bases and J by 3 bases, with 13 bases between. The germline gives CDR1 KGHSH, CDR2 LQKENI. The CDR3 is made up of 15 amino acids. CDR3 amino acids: CASSPYSGGEETQYF. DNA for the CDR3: TGTGCCAGCTCACCATATTCGGGTGGGGAAGAGACCCAGTACTTC.

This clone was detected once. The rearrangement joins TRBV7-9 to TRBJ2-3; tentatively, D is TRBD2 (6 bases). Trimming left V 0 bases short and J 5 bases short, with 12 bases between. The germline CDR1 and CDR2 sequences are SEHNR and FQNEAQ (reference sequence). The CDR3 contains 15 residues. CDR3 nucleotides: TGTGCCAGCAGCTTAGCGGGGCCCGGGAGAGATACGCAGTATTTT. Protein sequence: CASSLAGPGRDTQYF.

The CDR3 bases are TGTGCCAGTAGTACCTTCGCGGGAGGGTACAATGAGCAGTTCTTC. Protein: CASSTFAGGYNEQFF. The chain carries TRBV19 and TRBJ2-1, with TRBD2 identical over 9 bases. Germline assignment: CDR1 LNHDA and CDR2 SQIVND (reference sequence). V gave up 4 bases and J gave up 4 bases; unmatched junction bases: 5. The CDR3 has 15 residues.

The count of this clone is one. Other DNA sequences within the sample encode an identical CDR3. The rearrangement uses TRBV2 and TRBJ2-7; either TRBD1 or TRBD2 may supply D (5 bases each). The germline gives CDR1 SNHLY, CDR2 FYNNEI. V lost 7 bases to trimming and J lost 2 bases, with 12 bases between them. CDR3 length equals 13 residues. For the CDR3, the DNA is TGTGCCAGCACCCAGGGCGGGCCCTACGAGCAGTACTTC. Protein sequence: CASTQGGPYEQYF.

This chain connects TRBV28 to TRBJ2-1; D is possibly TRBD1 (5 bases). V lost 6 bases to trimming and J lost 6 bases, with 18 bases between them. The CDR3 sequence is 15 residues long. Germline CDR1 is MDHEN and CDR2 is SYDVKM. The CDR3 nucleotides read TGTGCCAGCAGCCCAACAGGATCCTCAAGCAATGAGCAGTTCTTC. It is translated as CASSPTGSSSNEQFF.

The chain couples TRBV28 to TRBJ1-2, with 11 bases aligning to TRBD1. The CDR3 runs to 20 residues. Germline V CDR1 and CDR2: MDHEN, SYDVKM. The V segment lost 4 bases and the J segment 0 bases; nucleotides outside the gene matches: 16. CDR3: CASSSSPGQGGVVPNYGYTF. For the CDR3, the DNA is TGTGCCAGCAGTTCGTCACCGGGACAGGGGGGAGTTGTCCCTAACTATGGCTACACCTTC.

In DNA form, the CDR3 reads TGCGCCAGCAGCCAAGGGACACTAGCGGGTAGCTCCTACGAGCAGTACTTC. The encoded protein is CASSQGTLAGSSYEQYF. The genes are TRBV4-3 and TRBJ2-7; 9 bases are a match to TRBD2. The CDR3 spans 17 residues. The V gene end was trimmed by 1 base and the J gene end by 0 bases; junction bases not matched to a gene: 7. Germline V CDR1 and CDR2: LGHNA, YSLEER.

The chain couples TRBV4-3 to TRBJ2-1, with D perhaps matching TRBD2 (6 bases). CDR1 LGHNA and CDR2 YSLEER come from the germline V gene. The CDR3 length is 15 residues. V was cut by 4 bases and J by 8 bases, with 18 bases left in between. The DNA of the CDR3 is TGCGCCAGCAGCCTACAGGCTCAGGGCGGGGATGAGCAGTTCTTC. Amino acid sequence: CASSLQAQGGDEQFF.

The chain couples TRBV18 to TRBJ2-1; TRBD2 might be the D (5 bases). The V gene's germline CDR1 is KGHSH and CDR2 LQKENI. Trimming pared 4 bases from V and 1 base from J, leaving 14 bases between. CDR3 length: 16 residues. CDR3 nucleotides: TGTGCCAGCTCACTTCAACGTCCGGGGTCCTACAATGAGCAGTTCTTC. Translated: CASSLQRPGSYNEQFF.

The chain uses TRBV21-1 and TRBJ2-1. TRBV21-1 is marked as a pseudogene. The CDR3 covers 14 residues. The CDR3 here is CASSKGPVKGEQFF. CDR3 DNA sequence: TGTGCCAGCAGCAAAGGACCCGTCAAGGGTGAGCAGTTCTTC.

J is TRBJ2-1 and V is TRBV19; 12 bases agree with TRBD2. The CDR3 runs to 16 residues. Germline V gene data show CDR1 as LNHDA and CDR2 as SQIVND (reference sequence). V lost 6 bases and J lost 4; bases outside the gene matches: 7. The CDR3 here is CASSGPGLAGYNEQFF. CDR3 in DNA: TGTGCCAGTAGCGGGCCGGGACTAGCGGGTTACAATGAGCAGTTCTTC.

CDR3 DNA sequence: TGTGCCAGCAGCGCTAGATCGACAGGGGGGATGAACACCGGGGAGCTGTTTTTT. This gives the protein CASSARSTGGMNTGELFF. V usage is TRBV11-2 and J usage is TRBJ2-2; 9 nucleotides align to TRBD1. J gave up 1 base and V 5 bases, and 11 bases lay outside the gene matches. Germline CDR1 SGHAT, CDR2 FQNNGV. CDR3 length: 18 residues.

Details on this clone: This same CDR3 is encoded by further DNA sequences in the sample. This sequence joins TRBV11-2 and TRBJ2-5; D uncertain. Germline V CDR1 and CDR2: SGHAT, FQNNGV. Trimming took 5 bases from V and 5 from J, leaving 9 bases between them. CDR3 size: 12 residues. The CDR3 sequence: CASSQGRETQYF. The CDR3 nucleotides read TGTGCCAGCAGCCAAGGGCGGGAGACCCAGTACTTC.